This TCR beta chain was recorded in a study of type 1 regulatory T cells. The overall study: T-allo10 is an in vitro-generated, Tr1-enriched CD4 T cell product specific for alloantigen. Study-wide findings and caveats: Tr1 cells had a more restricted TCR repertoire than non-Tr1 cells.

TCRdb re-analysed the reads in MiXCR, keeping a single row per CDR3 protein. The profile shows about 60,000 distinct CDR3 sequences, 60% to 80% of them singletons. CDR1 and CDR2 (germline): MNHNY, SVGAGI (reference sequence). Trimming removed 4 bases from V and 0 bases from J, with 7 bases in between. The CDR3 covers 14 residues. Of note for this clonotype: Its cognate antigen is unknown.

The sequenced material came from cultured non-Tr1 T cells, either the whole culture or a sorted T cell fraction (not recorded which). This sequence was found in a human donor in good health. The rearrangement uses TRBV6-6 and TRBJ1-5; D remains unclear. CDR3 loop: CASSLIDSNQPQHF. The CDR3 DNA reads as TGTGCCAGCAGTTTAATTGATAGCAATCAGCCCCAGCATTTT.